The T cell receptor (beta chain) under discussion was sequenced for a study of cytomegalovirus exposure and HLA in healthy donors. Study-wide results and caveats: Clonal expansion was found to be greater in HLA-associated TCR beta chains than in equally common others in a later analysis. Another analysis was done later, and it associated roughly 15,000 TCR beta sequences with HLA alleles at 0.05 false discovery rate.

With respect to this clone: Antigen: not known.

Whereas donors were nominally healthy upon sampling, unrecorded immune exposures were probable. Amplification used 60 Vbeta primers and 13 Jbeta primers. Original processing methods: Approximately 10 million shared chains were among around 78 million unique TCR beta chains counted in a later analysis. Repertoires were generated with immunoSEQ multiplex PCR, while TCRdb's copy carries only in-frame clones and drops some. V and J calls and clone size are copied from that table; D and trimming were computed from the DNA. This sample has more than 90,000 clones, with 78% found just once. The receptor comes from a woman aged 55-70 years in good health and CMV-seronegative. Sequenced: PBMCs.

CDR3 in amino acids: CASSLFKGLADYEQYF. CDR3 DNA sequence: TGTGCCAGCAGTTTATTTAAGGGACTAGCGGACTACGAGCAGTACTTC. The chain is built from TRBV27 and TRBJ2-7; 11 nucleotides agree with TRBD2. CDR3 length: 16 residues. Germline lookup yields CDR1 MNHEY and CDR2 SMNVEV (reference sequence). The V and J ends lost 1 base and 3 bases, in that order; junction bases with no gene match: 5.